Each of the 7 T cell receptor beta chains below was sequenced from the same sample in a study of blood T cell repertoires in COVID-19. Sequenced by immunoSEQ multiplex PCR; TCRdb stores in-frame clones only, minus some. The table shows about 39,000 clones, with more than 80% occurring only once. The source material was peripheral blood. The receptor source for this set is a man aged 60-69 years in a cohort sampled during active COVID-19.

The rearrangement joins TRBV4-3 to TRBJ2-3; 10 bases are shared with TRBD1. CDR1 LGHNA and CDR2 YSLEER come from the germline V gene. The CDR3 is made up of 17 amino acids. Germline trimming cut 4 bases from V and 4 bases from J; bases unmatched to any gene: 11. The CDR3 DNA reads as TGCGCCAGCAGCCGAAAATCCGGGACAGGGGACGCAGATACGCAGTATTTT. This translates into CASSRKSGTGDADTQYF.

The gene calls are TRBV28 and TRBJ2-3, with 8 bases matching TRBD2. The CDR3 runs to 15 residues. Germline V gene sequence: CDR1 MDHEN, CDR2 SYDVKM. Germline trimming cut 5 bases from V and 5 bases from J; bases unmatched to any gene: 9. The CDR3 loop reads CASSPSGSVKDTQYF. The CDR3, as DNA: TGTGCCAGCAGTCCGAGCGGGAGTGTGAAAGATACGCAGTATTTT.

The chain couples TRBV7-2 to TRBJ2-1, with 14 positions matching TRBD2. The germline gives CDR1 SGHTA, CDR2 FQGNSA. After removal of 4 bases from V and 7 bases from J, the junction contained 6 bases not matched to a gene. The CDR3 runs to 16 residues. CDR3 sequence (DNA): TGTGCCAGCAGCTCCCGACTAGCGGGGGGGTTAAATGAGCAGTTCTTC. Translating it yields CASSSRLAGGLNEQFF.

The rearrangement joins TRBV15 to TRBJ1-3, with D hard to call. V dropped 0 bases and J dropped 2 bases, with 5 bases sitting between them. CDR1 and CDR2 (germline): LNHNV, YYDKDF (reference sequence). This CDR3 is 14 amino acids long. CDR3 in amino acids: CATSRDPAGNTIYF. The DNA for the CDR3 is TGTGCCACCAGCAGAGATCCGGCTGGAAACACCATATATTTT. Based on the CDR3 plus reference TRBV15 and TRBJ1-3, the full variable domain is DAMVIQNPRYQVTQFGKPVTLSCSQTLNHNVMYWYQQKSSQAPKLLFHYYDKDFNNEADTPDNFQSRRPNTSFCFLDIRSPGLGDTAMYLCATSRDPAGNTIYFGEGSWLTVV.

The V gene is TRBV6-2 or TRBV6-3, the J gene TRBJ2-7; 7 nucleotides line up with TRBD1. CDR3 length equals 13 residues. The junction had 6 bases not matched to a gene; V was cut back by 7 bases and J by 3 bases. The germline CDR1 and CDR2 sequences are MNHEY and SVGEGT. CDR3 residues: CASTPGGVYEQYF. CDR3 nucleotides: TGTGCCAGCACCCCAGGGGGAGTCTACGAGCAGTACTTC.

The chain employs TRBV28 and TRBJ1-6, with 8 bases identical to TRBD1. With V trimmed by 9 bases and J by 14 bases, 15 bases remained unmatched. Germline CDR1 and CDR2: MDHEN and SYDVKM. CDR3 length: 14 residues. The CDR3 nucleotides read TGTGCCAGTTTCCCAACCGGGACAGGCCGATCCCTCCACTTT. Its translation: CASFPTGTGRSLHF.

The rearrangement links TRBV9 to TRBJ1-6; possibly TRBD1 for D (5 bases). The germline CDR1 and CDR2 sequences are SGDLS and YYNGEE. V dropped 0 bases and J dropped 10 bases, with 14 bases sitting between them. The CDR3 length is 15 residues. The CDR3 DNA follows: TGTGCCAGCAGCGTAGCGGGGGACCCTGGGTCACCCCTCCACTTT. It is translated as CASSVAGDPGSPLHF.